The present T cell receptor beta chain was sequenced within a study of blood T cell repertoires in COVID-19. About the research overall: Donors in the United States, Italy and Spain gave samples during acute or convalescent COVID-19. Sources were T cells, B-cell-depleted T cells, or PBMCs; the material itself was cDNA or gDNA.

Clones were read by immunoSEQ multiplex PCR, and TCRdb kept only the in-frame ones, dropping some. The profile covers roughly 500,000 clones, with 89% appearing a single time and about 0.91% taken by the ten largest. Material for sequencing was peripheral blood. The sequence came from a man aged 18 to 35 with COVID-19, enrolled during active disease.

The CDR3 DNA sequence: TGTGCCAGCAGTTTGGACCGGGGCGAGCAGTACTTC. The encoded protein is CASSLDRGEQYF. This chain uses TRBV12-3 or TRBV12-4 with TRBJ2-7; possible D gene TRBD2, 5 bases. Trimming left V 3 bases short and J 6 bases short, with 9 bases between. This CDR3 has 12 amino acids.